These 29 T cell receptor beta chains were all obtained from the same sample, sequenced in a study of blood T cell repertoires in COVID-19. TCRdb keeps only in-frame clones here, not all; method: immunoSEQ multiplex PCR. Of hundreds of thousands of clones detected, approximately 89% appear once; the ten largest clones hold under 15%. The sequenced sample consisted of peripheral blood. These receptors were obtained from a woman aged 60 to 75 with acute or convalescent COVID-19.

This chain joins TRBV5-1 and TRBJ2-2; D may be TRBD2 (5 bases). The germline CDR1 and CDR2 sequences are SGHRS and YFSETQ. The CDR3 totals 15 residues. V lost 4 bases, J lost 5 bases, and 15 bases lay in between. The CDR3 nucleotides are TGCGCCAGCAGCCACGAGGCTAGCAGGACCGGGGAGCTGTTTTTT. Translation: CASSHEASRTGELFF.

This clone has just one count. The chain has TRBV7-9 and TRBJ1-4; perhaps TRBD1 as D (5 bases). The germline V gene has CDR1 SEHNR and CDR2 FQNEAQ (reference sequence). This CDR3 spans 15 amino acids. V lost 5 bases to trimming and J lost 1 base, with 11 bases between them. The CDR3 DNA reads TGTGCCAGCAGCATGAACCAGGGAACTAATGAAAAACTGTTTTTT. Translated, it gives CASSMNQGTNEKLFF. The whole variable domain, remainder taken from reference TRBV7-9 and TRBJ1-4, is DTGVSQNPRHKITKRGQNVTFRCDPISEHNRLYWYRQTLGQGPEFLTYFQNEAQLEKSRLLSDRFSAERPKGSFSTLEIQRTEQGDSAMYLCASSMNQGTNEKLFFGSGTQLSVL.

This chain joins TRBV25-1 and TRBJ2-3; D not certain. The CDR3 contains 16 residues. V dropped 1 base and J dropped 1 base, with 12 bases sitting between them. CDR1 and CDR2 from the germline V gene are MGHDK and SYGVNS. Here the CDR3 reads CASSEWLDWGTDTQYF. The CDR3 bases are TGTGCCAGCAGTGAATGGCTAGACTGGGGCACAGATACGCAGTATTTT.

The V call is TRBV2, the J call TRBJ1-4, with TRBD1 matching 7 bases. V was pared by 11 bases and J by 0 bases, with 6 bases of the junction left unmatched. The CDR3 has 14 amino acids. Germline V CDR1 and CDR2: SNHLY, FYNNEI. Written as DNA, the CDR3 is TGTGCCGGGAAGACAGGGACAACTAATGAAAAACTGTTTTTT. Amino acids: CAGKTGTTNEKLFF.

The chain joins TRBV3-1 (or the pseudogene TRBV3-2) to TRBJ1-6, with D uncertain. Germline V lookup: CDR1 LGHDT, CDR2 YNNKEL (reference sequence). The CDR3 runs 17 residues. The V end lost 3 bases, the J end lost 1 base, and 13 bases lay between the germline ends. CDR3 loop: CASSHLGGSSYNSPLHF. Here the CDR3 DNA reads TGTGCCAGCAGCCACCTAGGAGGGTCATCCTATAATTCACCCCTCCACTTT.

This chain joins TRBV9 and TRBJ2-1; the match to TRBD2 covers 9 bases. The germline CDR1 and CDR2 sequences are SGDLS and YYNGEE. Trimming cost V 0 bases and J 5 bases; bases outside gene matches: 3. This CDR3 has 15 amino acids. CDR3 amino acids: CASSVEASGNNEQFF. In DNA form, the CDR3 reads TGTGCCAGCAGCGTAGAGGCTAGCGGGAACAATGAGCAGTTCTTC.

The chain uses TRBV5-6 and TRBJ2-1, with D perhaps TRBD1 (6 bases). This CDR3 spans 14 amino acids. Germline values: CDR1 SGHDT, CDR2 YYEEEE. V lost 3 bases and J 3 bases, leaving 10 bases between the germline ends. The CDR3 reads CASSSWDNYNEQFF. CDR3 coding DNA: TGTGCCAGCAGCTCCTGGGACAACTACAATGAGCAGTTCTTC.

Only a few counts were recorded for this clone. V usage is TRBV4-3 and J usage is TRBJ2-2, with 9 bases fitting TRBD2. Germline assignment: CDR1 LGHNA and CDR2 YSLEER. The CDR3 runs 16 residues. V was clipped by 0 bases and J by 4 bases; unmatched bases: 3. The CDR3 nucleotides read TGCGCCAGCAGCCAAGATCTACTAGCGGGCACCGGGGAGCTGTTTTTT. Amino acids: CASSQDLLAGTGELFF.

This chain connects TRBV6-5 to TRBJ1-2, with 10 bases aligning to TRBD1. The V gene's germline CDR1 is MNHEY and CDR2 SVGAGI. The CDR3 consists of 15 residues. Losses at the gene ends were 5 bases for V and 2 bases for J; bases not matched to a gene: 5. CDR3 amino acids: CASSPPGQGNYGYTF. CDR3 DNA: TGTGCCAGCAGTCCCCCGGGACAGGGGAACTATGGCTACACCTTC.

J is TRBJ1-5 and V is TRBV4-2; 7 bases agree with TRBD1. Germline CDR1 LGHNA, CDR2 YNFKEQ. V dropped 4 bases and J dropped 6; count of bases not matched to a gene: 9. The CDR3 spans 15 residues. The CDR3 here is CASSLKQGPGQPQHF. The CDR3 nucleotides are TGTGCCAGCAGCCTTAAACAGGGGCCGGGTCAGCCCCAGCATTTT.

This chain uses TRBV5-4 with TRBJ2-3, with 8 positions matching TRBD2. Trimming at V came to 5 bases and at J to 1 base, leaving 6 bases not matched to a gene. CDR3 size: 15 residues. Germline V lookup: CDR1 SGHNT, CDR2 YYREEE (reference sequence). The CDR3 region is CASRRTSGGTDTQYF. CDR3 DNA: TGTGCCAGCAGGCGTACTAGCGGCGGCACAGATACGCAGTATTTT.

The chain employs TRBV7-3 and TRBJ2-7; 10 bases agree with TRBD1. Per the germline V gene, CDR1 is SGHTA and CDR2 is FQGTGA. The CDR3 is made up of 14 amino acids. With 5 bases clipped from V and 5 bases from J, the junction kept 6 bases outside the gene matches. CDR3 coding DNA: TGTGCCAGCAGCAAGGGGACAGGGGACAACGAGCAGTACTTC. Its translation is CASSKGTGDNEQYF.

The gene calls are TRBV2 and TRBJ1-5, with TRBD1 identical over 7 bases. Germline CDR1 is SNHLY and CDR2 is FYNNEI. The junction had 7 bases not matched to a gene; V was cut back by 2 bases and J by 3 bases. This CDR3 is built from 16 residues. This CDR3 is CASSERDSPFNQPQHF. CDR3 nucleotides: TGTGCCAGCAGTGAAAGGGACAGCCCTTTCAATCAGCCCCAGCATTTT.

The chain has TRBV7-9 and TRBJ1-4; TRBD1 matches 10 bases. Trimming cost V 1 base and J 7 bases; bases outside gene matches: 3. CDR1 is SEHNR, CDR2 FQNEAQ, per germline (reference sequence). The CDR3 spans 15 residues. The DNA for the CDR3 is TGTGCCAGCAGCTTAGACGGGACAGGGGTTGAAAAACTGTTTTTT. It translates to CASSLDGTGVEKLFF.

This chain uses TRBV10-3 with TRBJ1-2, with 11 bases identical to TRBD1. V was clipped by 6 bases and J by 12 bases; unmatched bases: 6. The CDR3 extends over 12 amino acids. CDR1 is ENHRY and CDR2 is SYGVKD in the germline V gene. CDR3 nucleotides: TGTGCCATCAGCCCGGACAGGGGGCGAAACACCTTC. This translates into CAISPDRGRNTF.

The chain employs TRBV28 and TRBJ1-4; the D gene is possibly TRBD1 (6 bases). The CDR3 totals 14 residues. Germline values: CDR1 MDHEN, CDR2 SYDVKM. V was shortened by 2 bases and J by 8 bases, with 12 bases between the two germline ends. CDR3 loop: CASSLAGVHEKLFF. The CDR3 nucleotides are TGTGCCAGCAGTTTAGCAGGGGTCCACGAAAAACTGTTTTTT.

The J gene is TRBJ1-1, the V gene TRBV3-1 (or the pseudogene TRBV3-2); no firm D call. V lost 2 bases and J lost 1, with 5 bases in between. Germline CDR1 LGHDT, CDR2 YNNKEL (reference sequence). This CDR3 contains 13 residues. In nucleotides, the CDR3 is TGTGCCAGCAGCCAAACAGAGAACACTGAAGCTTTCTTT. It specifies CASSQTENTEAFF.

The chain has TRBV6-5 and TRBJ2-7; possible D gene TRBD2, 5 bases. Per the germline V gene, CDR1 is MNHEY and CDR2 is SVGAGI. Trimming removed 8 bases at V and 4 bases at J, with 15 bases between. This CDR3 contains 13 residues. Here the CDR3 DNA reads TGTGCCAGCTCGAGAGGGCCACCGTACGAGCAGTACTTC. It translates to CASSRGPPYEQYF.

The rearrangement joins TRBV4-3 to TRBJ2-3; the match to TRBD1 covers 7 bases. This CDR3 has 15 residues. The J segment lost 1 base and the V segment lost 1 base, leaving 2 bases of the junction unmatched. The germline CDR1 and CDR2 sequences are LGHNA and YSLEER. The chain's CDR3 is CASSQAGQRTDTQYF. The CDR3 DNA reads as TGCGCCAGCAGCCAAGCGGGACAGCGCACAGATACGCAGTATTTT.

V and J are TRBV7-9 and TRBJ1-4; 8 bases are shared with TRBD1. The CDR3 is 15 residues long. V lost 3 bases, J lost 7 bases, and 7 bases stayed unmatched. CDR1 is SEHNR and CDR2 is FQNEAQ in the germline V gene (reference sequence). Written as DNA, the CDR3 is TGTGCCAGCAGCTTGATAGACAGGGGAGGTGAAAAACTGTTTTTT. It specifies CASSLIDRGGEKLFF.

This sequence joins TRBV6-7 and TRBJ1-5; D gene uncertain. TRBV6-7 is known as an ORF, though its function is uncertain. This CDR3 contains 14 residues. With 4 bases removed from V and 3 bases from J, the gap between germline ends came to 10 bases. The CDR3 nucleotides read TGTGCCAGCAGTTCCAAGAGTAACAATCAGCCCCAGCATTTT. Protein product: CASSSKSNNQPQHF.

The chain employs TRBV4-3 and TRBJ2-2; TRBD1 matches at 9 bases. After removal of 2 bases from V and 5 bases from J, the junction contained 6 bases not matched to a gene. The germline V gene has CDR1 LGHNA and CDR2 YSLEER. This CDR3 has 16 amino acids. DNA of the CDR3: TGCGCCAGCAGCCAACCGGGACAGGGTTTGACCGGGGAGCTGTTTTTT. Translation: CASSQPGQGLTGELFF.

The chain joins TRBV19 to TRBJ2-2; D uncertain. This CDR3 has 16 amino acids. Trimming removed 2 bases at V and 5 bases at J, with 15 bases between. Germline assignment: CDR1 LNHDA and CDR2 SQIVND (reference sequence). The DNA for the CDR3 is TGTGCCAGTAGTATAAGAGTCCAGGTCACTACCGGGGAGCTGTTTTTT. Translating gives CASSIRVQVTTGELFF.

The rearrangement joins TRBV5-1 to TRBJ2-5; TRBD2 is a possible D gene (6 bases). The CDR3 has 15 residues. V was pared by 4 bases and J by 5 bases, with 18 bases between. Germline loops: CDR1 SGHRS, CDR2 YFSETQ. Written as DNA, the CDR3 is TGCGCCAGCAGCCCGGAGGCGGGGTTGAAGGAGACCCAGTACTTC. Protein sequence: CASSPEAGLKETQYF.

The rearrangement uses TRBV7-3 and TRBJ2-1; TRBD2 matches at 7 bases. Germline V gene data show CDR1 as SGHTA and CDR2 as FQGTGA. This CDR3 has 14 amino acids. Trimming at V came to 6 bases and at J to 5 bases, leaving 7 bases not matched to a gene. The CDR3 DNA reads as TGTGCCAGCAGGTCTGGGCGGGAGAACAATGAGCAGTTCTTC. Translating it yields CASRSGRENNEQFF.

V gene TRBV7-6 combines with J gene TRBJ2-7, with 7 positions matching TRBD1. The CDR3 contains 17 residues. V trimming: 0 bases; J trimming: 1 base; junction bases outside the gene matches: 9. Germline V gene lookup returns CDR1 SGHVS and CDR2 FNYEAQ. CDR3 DNA sequence: TGTGCCAGCAGCTTAGCTATGGGACAGCTCGCATCCTACGAGCAGTACTTC. Protein product: CASSLAMGQLASYEQYF. The full variable domain, in which reference TRBV7-6 and TRBJ2-7 provide the parts outside the CDR3, is GAGVSQSPRYKVTKRGQDVALRCDPISGHVSLYWYRQALGQGPEFLTYFNYEAQQDKSGLPNDRFSAERPEGSISTLTIQRTEQRDSAMYRCASSLAMGQLASYEQYFGPGTRLTVT.

J is TRBJ1-4 and V is TRBV19; no clear D gene. CDR1 LNHDA and CDR2 SQIVND come from the germline V gene (reference sequence). Trimming removed 2 bases at V and 5 bases at J, with 12 bases between. The CDR3 loop spans 15 amino acids. DNA of the CDR3: TGTGCCAGTAGTATACGGATCACGGGAAATGAAAAACTGTTTTTT. Protein: CASSIRITGNEKLFF.

A single count supports this clone. Different DNA sequences within this sample yield the same CDR3. V usage is TRBV5-6 and J usage is TRBJ2-2; the D gene is possibly TRBD1 (6 bases). The CDR3 has 16 amino acids. CDR1 and CDR2 (germline): SGHDT, YYEEEE. The V end lost 2 bases, the J end lost 1 base, and 12 bases lay between the germline ends. The CDR3 is CASSFRQGGNTGELFF. CDR3 sequence (DNA): TGTGCCAGCAGCTTTAGACAAGGGGGGAACACCGGGGAGCTGTTTTTT.

This sequence joins TRBV2 and TRBJ1-5, with 9 bases lining up with TRBD1. Germline lookup yields CDR1 SNHLY and CDR2 FYNNEI. Losses at the gene ends were 0 bases for V and 6 bases for J; bases not matched to a gene: 3. The CDR3 contains 15 residues. CDR3 nucleotide sequence: TGTGCCAGCAGTGAAGCGGGGGGACAGGGTCAGCCCCAGCATTTT. The encoded protein is CASSEAGGQGQPQHF.